These T cell receptor beta chains were read from a single sample in a study of T cell responses to AZD1222 COVID-19 vaccine. Clones were read by immunoSEQ multiplex PCR, and TCRdb kept only the in-frame ones, dropping some. The table shows around 150,000 clones, with approximately 90% occurring only once. Sequencing used peripheral blood, obtained 28 days after the second AZD1222 dose. These receptors were taken from an adult who received the AZD1222 COVID-19 vaccine. Both conserved end residues are part of each CDR3. D genes are given only for firm matches. Where a row states a size, it is once, few, many or the class of an expanded clone; other rows omit it.

J,size,V,D,DNA,CDR3
TRBJ1-4,-,TRBV7-9,TRBD1,TGTGCCAGCAGCTTAGGACAGGGGGATGAAAAACTGTTTTTT,CASSLGQGDEKLFF
TRBJ2-5,-,TRBV9,-,TGTGCCAGCAGCGTAGCGGGATCCGAAGAGACCCAGTACTTC,CASSVAGSEETQYF
TRBJ2-1,-,TRBV9,TRBD2,TGTGCCAGCAGCACTAGCGGGAGAAATGAGCAGTTCTTC,CASSTSGRNEQFF
TRBJ1-3,-,TRBV7-9,-,TGTGCCAGCAGCTTTCGGGCAGGGGCCCCTGGAAACACCATATATTTT,CASSFRAGAPGNTIYF
TRBJ2-2,-,TRBV19,-,TGTGCCAGTACCCTCCAACCGGGTATCGGGGAGCTGTTTTTT,CASTLQPGIGELFF
TRBJ2-3,-,TRBV7-3,TRBD1,TGTGCCAGCAGCAAGGCCGGGACAGGTATGGGAGATACGCAGTATTTT,CASSKAGTGMGDTQYF
TRBJ1-2,once,TRBV3-1/TRBV3-2,-,TGTGCCAGCAGCCCGAGAACTAACTATGGCTACACCTTC,CASSPRTNYGYTF
TRBJ1-2,-,TRBV27,TRBD1,TGTGCCAGCAGTGCGGGACAGACTAACTATGGCTACACCTTC,CASSAGQTNYGYTF
TRBJ2-1,once,TRBV11-2,TRBD1,TGTGCCAGCAGCTTAGACCCGGGACAGGGGGTCAATGAGCAGTTCTTC,CASSLDPGQGVNEQFF
TRBJ2-2,-,TRBV7-6,-,TGTGCCAGCAGCTTAGCGGGACCGAACACCGGGGAGCTGTTTTTT,CASSLAGPNTGELFF
TRBJ1-1,-,TRBV7-3,-,TGTGCCAGCAGCTTATTCAGCGATCGTGAAGCTTTCTTT,CASSLFSDREAFF
TRBJ1-2,once,TRBV7-3,-,TGTGCCAGCAGCCCCGATGGGGACTATGGCTACACCTTC,CASSPDGDYGYTF
TRBJ1-1,-,TRBV10-1,-,TGCGCCAGCAGTGGCCACGGGGGGATCACTGAAGCTTTCTTT,CASSGHGGITEAFF
TRBJ2-7,-,TRBV5-1,TRBD2,TGCGCCAGCAGCCGCGCCACTAGCGGGAGGGCCTACGAGCAGTACTTC,CASSRATSGRAYEQYF
TRBJ1-3,-,TRBV18,-,TGTGCCAGCTCACCCTCGGAAGGCCCGGGAAACACCATATATTTT,CASSPSEGPGNTIYF
TRBJ1-4,-,TRBV19,TRBD1,TGTGCCAGTAGCCTACGACAGCCTCCATTGTGGGGACAGGGGGGCTCGGCTAATGAAAAACTGTTTTTT,CASSLRQPPLWGQGGSANEKLFF
TRBJ1-1,-,TRBV4-2,-,TGTGCCAGCAGCTCCCTGGGGCCAGGCGGCGGTCACACTGAAGCTTTCTTT,CASSSLGPGGGHTEAFF
TRBJ2-5,-,TRBV7-9,TRBD1,TGTGCCAGCAGCCCCGGGACAGCCCAAGAGACCCAGTACTTC,CASSPGTAQETQYF
TRBJ1-1,few,TRBV5-5,-,TGTGCCAGCACCGAGGACCTAAACACTGAAGCTTTCTTT,CASTEDLNTEAFF
TRBJ1-3,-,TRBV7-9,TRBD1,TGTGCCAGCAGCTTAGCGCTAGGAGGGGGCAGAAACACCATATATTTT,CASSLALGGGRNTIYF
TRBJ1-1,-,TRBV2,-,TGTGCCAGCAGTGGGGACATTAACACTGAAGCTTTCTTT,CASSGDINTEAFF
TRBJ1-2,-,TRBV23-1,-,TGCGCCAGCAGTCAATCTTACGCAGGGAACTATGGCTACACCTTC,CASSQSYAGNYGYTF
TRBJ2-2,-,TRBV2,TRBD1,TGTGCCAGCAGTGCGCAGGGGGTGGGCGGGGAGCTGTTTTTT,CASSAQGVGGELFF
TRBJ1-1,once,TRBV5-6,TRBD1,TGTGCCAGCAGCTCAACGACAGGGGGTGGCACTGAAGCTTTCTTT,CASSSTTGGGTEAFF
TRBJ2-7,-,TRBV6-2/TRBV6-3,-,TGTGCCAGCAGCCCCTCCGGCGGCATCAGAACCTACGAGCAGTACTTC,CASSPSGGIRTYEQYF
TRBJ1-3,-,TRBV6-5,-,TGTGCCAGCAGTTTTGGGGGGCGGGGTAACACCATATATTTT,CASSFGGRGNTIYF
TRBJ2-1,-,TRBV12-3/TRBV12-4,-,TGTGCCGCAGGGTATAACAATGAGCAGTTCTTC,CAAGYNNEQFF
TRBJ1-3,many,TRBV19,-,TGTGCCAGTAGTTTGATCTCTGGAAACACCATATATTTT,CASSLISGNTIYF
TRBJ2-1,-,TRBV11-2,TRBD2,TGTGCCAGCAGCTTTGGGCTAGCGGGAGGAGAGAATGAGCAGTTCTTC,CASSFGLAGGENEQFF
TRBJ1-1,-,TRBV18,-,TGTGCCAGCTCCGGATCAATGGGGAACACTGAAGCTTTCTTT,CASSGSMGNTEAFF
TRBJ2-7,-,TRBV7-8,-,TGTGCCAGCAGCGCAAACAGAGGCTACGAGCAGTACTTC,CASSANRGYEQYF
TRBJ1-1,-,TRBV5-1,TRBD1,TGCGCCAGCTCCGGGACAGCCGGGAACACTGAAGCTTTCTTT,CASSGTAGNTEAFF
TRBJ1-2,-,TRBV19,-,TGTGCCAGTAGTATCAACGGACAGTCGGCTAGCGCGGGCTACACCTTC,CASSINGQSASAGYTF
TRBJ2-2,-,TRBV30,-,TGTGCCTGGAGTGTGGGGGGGAACACCGGGGAGCTGTTTTTT,CAWSVGGNTGELFF
TRBJ1-2,-,TRBV10-1,TRBD1,TGCGCCAGCAGTGAGAGGGACAGGGGGCGCCCCGTGAGTGGCTACACCTTC,CASSERDRGRPVSGYTF
TRBJ1-2,-,TRBV11-2,-,TGTGCCAGCAGCCCTACTCACAGGGTAGAGGATGGCTACACCTTC,CASSPTHRVEDGYTF
TRBJ2-7,-,TRBV10-3,TRBD2,TGTGCCATCAGTATACCACTAGCGGACTCCTACGAGCAGTACTTC,CAISIPLADSYEQYF
TRBJ1-1,once,TRBV19,-,TGTGCCAGTAGTAAGACCCCGAACACTGAAGCTTTCTTT,CASSKTPNTEAFF
TRBJ2-7,once,TRBV21-1,-,TGTGCCAGCAGCAAACCCCTGAGTGATTTC,CASSKPLSDF
TRBJ2-1,-,TRBV5-1,TRBD2,TGCGCCAGCAGCTCTTGGACTAGCGGGAGGGCTAGCTCCTACAATGAGCAGTTCTTC,CASSSWTSGRASSYNEQFF
TRBJ2-7,-,TRBV5-5,-,TGTGCCAGCAGCTTCGTGGGGATGGTAGGGCTGACCTACGAGCAGTACTTC,CASSFVGMVGLTYEQYF